Listed below are T cell receptor beta chains from one sample, sequenced in a study of blood T cell repertoires in COVID-19. Only in-frame clones appear in the TCRdb table, and some are missing; sequencing was by immunoSEQ multiplex PCR. The table lists a few hundred thousand clones, roughly 84% of them singletons. The specimen was PBMCs or T cells enriched from blood (not recorded which). These receptors all come from a woman aged 25-40 years who had recovered from COVID-19. The CDR3 runs from the conserved cysteine through the conserved F or W. The D gene is left open where the match is weak. Expanded clones are given a class, and other clones once, few, many or no size at all.

j_call: TRBJ1-2
clone_size: -
d_call: -
v_call: TRBV18
cdr3_aa: CASSPVPSQGNYGYTF
cdr3_nt: TGTGCCAGCTCACCTGTACCCAGTCAGGGGAACTATGGCTACACCTTC

j_call: TRBJ2-7
clone_size: few
d_call: TRBD1
v_call: TRBV10-2
cdr3_aa: CASSEGDRAFYEQYF
cdr3_nt: TGCGCCAGCAGTGAAGGGGACAGGGCGTTCTACGAGCAGTACTTC

j_call: TRBJ1-5
clone_size: -
d_call: -
v_call: TRBV4-1
cdr3_aa: CASSPGGPPWDQPQHF
cdr3_nt: TGCGCCAGCAGCCCCGGGGGGCCACCCTGGGATCAGCCCCAGCATTTT

j_call: TRBJ1-3
clone_size: -
d_call: -
v_call: TRBV19
cdr3_aa: CASPQVNGNTIYF
cdr3_nt: TGTGCCAGTCCACAGGTCAATGGAAACACCATATATTTT

j_call: TRBJ1-1
clone_size: -
d_call: -
v_call: TRBV19
cdr3_aa: CASSKTGVNTEAFF
cdr3_nt: TGTGCCAGTAGCAAGACAGGAGTGAACACTGAAGCTTTCTTT

j_call: TRBJ1-1
clone_size: -
d_call: TRBD1
v_call: TRBV16
cdr3_aa: CASSQVQGGTEAFF
cdr3_nt: TGTGCCAGCAGCCAAGTACAGGGGGGGACTGAAGCTTTCTTT

j_call: TRBJ2-7
clone_size: -
d_call: TRBD1
v_call: TRBV4-3
cdr3_aa: CASSQGGTGRHEQYF
cdr3_nt: TGCGCCAGCAGCCAAGGCGGGACAGGGAGGCACGAGCAGTACTTC

j_call: TRBJ2-3
clone_size: -
d_call: -
v_call: TRBV11-2
cdr3_aa: CASSSLGRGRSTDTQYF
cdr3_nt: TGTGCCAGCAGCTCCCTCGGTAGGGGCAGGAGCACAGATACGCAGTATTTT

j_call: TRBJ2-5
clone_size: -
d_call: -
v_call: TRBV28
cdr3_aa: CASSFSGVLGKTQYF
cdr3_nt: TGTGCCAGCAGTTTCTCAGGGGTTTTGGGAAAGACCCAGTACTTC

j_call: TRBJ2-5
clone_size: -
d_call: TRBD2
v_call: TRBV9
cdr3_aa: CASRPIGLAGDQETQYF
cdr3_nt: TGTGCCAGCAGGCCGATCGGACTAGCGGGGGACCAAGAGACCCAGTACTTC

j_call: TRBJ1-3
clone_size: -
d_call: TRBD1
v_call: TRBV30
cdr3_aa: CAWRRQGPSSGNTIYF
cdr3_nt: TGTGCCTGGAGGAGACAGGGGCCTAGCTCTGGAAACACCATATATTTT

j_call: TRBJ2-5
clone_size: -
d_call: -
v_call: TRBV7-9
cdr3_aa: CASSWRVQETQYF
cdr3_nt: TGTGCCAGCAGTTGGCGGGTCCAAGAGACCCAGTACTTC

j_call: TRBJ2-3
clone_size: -
d_call: TRBD1
v_call: TRBV2
cdr3_aa: CASRQPTGAEGTQYF
cdr3_nt: TGTGCCAGCAGGCAGCCCACAGGGGCAGAGGGTACGCAGTATTTT

j_call: TRBJ2-7
clone_size: -
d_call: -
v_call: TRBV5-5
cdr3_aa: CASSPFGGGATYEQYF
cdr3_nt: TGTGCCAGCAGCCCCTTTGGTGGGGGGGCGACCTACGAGCAGTACTTC

j_call: TRBJ2-5
clone_size: -
d_call: TRBD2
v_call: TRBV11-2
cdr3_aa: CASSQRGGGVETQYF
cdr3_nt: TGTGCCAGCAGCCAACGGGGCGGGGGAGTGGAGACCCAGTACTTC

j_call: TRBJ1-2
clone_size: few
d_call: TRBD1
v_call: TRBV5-4
cdr3_aa: CASNRQGVYGYTF
cdr3_nt: TGTGCCAGCAACCGACAGGGGGTCTATGGCTACACCTTC

j_call: TRBJ2-2
clone_size: -
d_call: -
v_call: TRBV12-3/TRBV12-4
cdr3_aa: CASSKSAGELFF
cdr3_nt: TGTGCCAGCAGTAAGAGTGCCGGGGAGCTGTTTTTT

j_call: TRBJ2-3
clone_size: -
d_call: TRBD2
v_call: TRBV4-2
cdr3_aa: CASSPTLPGTSVTRSTDTQYF
cdr3_nt: TGTGCCAGCAGCCCGACCCTCCCTGGGACTAGCGTAACCCGTAGCACAGATACGCAGTATTTT

j_call: TRBJ2-5
clone_size: -
d_call: -
v_call: TRBV30
cdr3_aa: CAWSPLAPETQYF
cdr3_nt: TGTGCCTGGAGTCCCCTAGCACCAGAGACCCAGTACTTC

j_call: TRBJ2-7
clone_size: -
d_call: -
v_call: TRBV28
cdr3_aa: CASTVGPGPNLPREQYF
cdr3_nt: TGTGCCAGCACCGTAGGTCCAGGGCCTAACCTTCCGCGGGAGCAGTACTTC

j_call: TRBJ2-1
clone_size: -
d_call: -
v_call: TRBV9
cdr3_aa: CASSVGKRVALYNEQFF
cdr3_nt: TGTGCCAGCAGCGTAGGGAAGAGGGTAGCGCTATACAATGAGCAGTTCTTC

j_call: TRBJ2-2
clone_size: -
d_call: -
v_call: TRBV7-2
cdr3_aa: CASSLSISPNTGELFF
cdr3_nt: TGTGCCAGCAGCTTAAGTATTAGCCCGAACACCGGGGAGCTGTTTTTT

j_call: TRBJ1-4
clone_size: -
d_call: TRBD1
v_call: TRBV6-5
cdr3_aa: CASSKTGMDEKLFF
cdr3_nt: TGTGCCAGCAGTAAGACAGGGATGGATGAAAAACTGTTTTTT

j_call: TRBJ1-2
clone_size: -
d_call: TRBD1
v_call: TRBV19
cdr3_aa: CASSITGTGAIYGYTF
cdr3_nt: TGTGCCAGTAGTATAACCGGGACAGGGGCTATCTATGGCTACACCTTC

j_call: TRBJ1-1
clone_size: -
d_call: TRBD1
v_call: TRBV3-1/TRBV3-2
cdr3_aa: CASSQGGQVDSEAFF
cdr3_nt: TGTGCCAGCAGCCAAGGGGGACAGGTGGATAGTGAAGCTTTCTTT

j_call: TRBJ2-1
clone_size: once
d_call: TRBD1
v_call: TRBV19
cdr3_aa: CASSPGQGGYNEQFF
cdr3_nt: TGTGCCAGTAGCCCGGGACAGGGCGGGTACAATGAGCAGTTCTTC

j_call: TRBJ1-4
clone_size: -
d_call: -
v_call: TRBV5-4
cdr3_aa: CASSPERSLGEKLFF
cdr3_nt: TGTGCCAGCAGCCCCGAGAGGTCCCTGGGTGAAAAACTGTTTTTT

j_call: TRBJ1-2
clone_size: -
d_call: -
v_call: TRBV29-1
cdr3_aa: CSVEWPDDYGYTF
cdr3_nt: TGCAGCGTTGAATGGCCAGATGACTATGGCTACACCTTC

j_call: TRBJ1-3
clone_size: -
d_call: TRBD1
v_call: TRBV30
cdr3_aa: CAWSARTGVGNTIYF
cdr3_nt: TGTGCCTGGAGTGCTCGGACAGGGGTCGGAAACACCATATATTTT

j_call: TRBJ2-7
clone_size: -
d_call: TRBD1
v_call: TRBV27
cdr3_aa: CASKKQGNSYEQYF
cdr3_nt: TGTGCCAGCAAAAAACAGGGGAACTCCTACGAGCAGTACTTC

j_call: TRBJ2-1
clone_size: once
d_call: TRBD2
v_call: TRBV11-3
cdr3_aa: CASSPGAGTSGGAVQFF
cdr3_nt: TGTGCCAGCAGCCCCGGGGCTGGGACTAGCGGGGGGGCCGTTCAGTTCTTC

j_call: TRBJ1-3
clone_size: -
d_call: -
v_call: TRBV10-2
cdr3_aa: CASSFENSGNTIYF
cdr3_nt: TGCGCCAGCAGTTTCGAGAACTCTGGAAACACCATATATTTT

j_call: TRBJ1-6
clone_size: -
d_call: -
v_call: TRBV30
cdr3_aa: CAWSGFRGGSPLHF
cdr3_nt: TGTGCCTGGAGTGGATTCAGGGGTGGATCACCCCTCCACTTT

j_call: TRBJ1-4
clone_size: -
d_call: TRBD1
v_call: TRBV2
cdr3_aa: CASSQTGPIVF
cdr3_nt: TGTGCCAGCAGTCAGACAGGGCCTATAGTTTTT

j_call: TRBJ1-1
clone_size: few
d_call: TRBD1
v_call: TRBV5-1
cdr3_aa: CASSAGMGQGASEAFF
cdr3_nt: TGCGCCAGCAGCGCCGGAATGGGACAGGGGGCCTCTGAAGCTTTCTTT

j_call: TRBJ2-1
clone_size: -
d_call: TRBD1
v_call: TRBV7-2
cdr3_aa: CRTGTWDEQFF
cdr3_nt: TGCAGGACAGGAACCTGGGATGAGCAGTTCTTC

j_call: TRBJ2-1
clone_size: -
d_call: TRBD2
v_call: TRBV5-4
cdr3_aa: CASSLAGNYNEQFF
cdr3_nt: TGTGCCAGCAGCCTAGCGGGGAATTACAATGAGCAGTTCTTC

j_call: TRBJ1-1
clone_size: -
d_call: TRBD1
v_call: TRBV11-2
cdr3_aa: CASSIDRVGEAFF
cdr3_nt: TGTGCCAGCAGCATTGACAGGGTCGGTGAAGCTTTCTTT

j_call: TRBJ1-4
clone_size: -
d_call: -
v_call: TRBV7-8
cdr3_aa: CASSLGSGTRPEKLFF
cdr3_nt: TGTGCCAGCAGCTTAGGGTCGGGGACACGTCCTGAAAAACTGTTTTTT